This is a list of T cell receptor beta chains from one sample in a study of CD8 T cells in Susac syndrome. TCRdb re-called the immunoSEQ multiplex PCR reads with MiXCR, one entry per CDR3 protein. The sample records 100,000 to 150,000 distinct CDR3 sequences, approximately 93% being singletons. Sequenced material: CD8+ T cells from PBMCs. These receptors all come from a human donor with multiple sclerosis. Both conserved end residues are part of each CDR3. D genes are given only for firm matches. The size entry is marked missing in some rows and otherwise reads once, few, many or a size class.

j_call clone_size v_call d_call cdr3_nt cdr3_aa
TRBJ2-7 NA TRBV7-8 NA TGTGCCAGCAGCTTATCAGGACCACGCGAGCAGTACTTC CASSLSGPREQYF
TRBJ2-4 NA TRBV7-9 NA TGTGCCAGCAGCTTAGCTGCCAGAATGGACATTCAGTACTTC CASSLAARMDIQYF
TRBJ2-1 NA TRBV7-9 NA TGTGCCAGCAGCTTCCAGGACAGATACAATGAGCAGTTCTTC CASSFQDRYNEQFF
TRBJ2-1 NA TRBV12-3/TRBV12-4 NA TGTGCCAGCAGTTTCTCGGCTAGCAATGAGCAGTTCTTC CASSFSASNEQFF
TRBJ2-7 NA TRBV10-3 NA TGTGCCATCAGTGAGACTGGGGGAGACTCCTACGAGCAGTACTTC CAISETGGDSYEQYF
TRBJ1-2 NA TRBV7-8 TRBD1 TGTGCCAGCAGCACCACAACCACGATGGGACAGGGCTATGGCTACACCTTC CASSTTTTMGQGYGYTF
TRBJ2-1 NA TRBV7-8 TRBD2 TGTGCCAGCAGCTTAGCGGGCGGGGGGGCCGCCAATGAGCAGTTCTTC CASSLAGGGAANEQFF
TRBJ2-5 NA TRBV9 NA TGTGCCAGCAGCGCCGCAGGGGCCCAAGAGACCCAGTACTTC CASSAAGAQETQYF
TRBJ2-1 NA TRBV7-8 NA TGTGCCAGCAGCTCCGGCCTAGCTACCTACAATGAGCAGTTCTTC CASSSGLATYNEQFF
TRBJ2-3 NA TRBV6-1 NA TGTGCCAGCAGGGAAACCCTACGAACTAGCACAGATACGCAGTATTTT CASRETLRTSTDTQYF
TRBJ2-5 NA TRBV7-9 NA TGTGCCAGCAGCCCCTTGCAGGAGACCCAGTACTTC CASSPLQETQYF
TRBJ2-7 few TRBV7-8 NA TGTGCCAGCAGCCTACAGAACTCCTACGAGCAGTACTTC CASSLQNSYEQYF
TRBJ2-5 NA TRBV9 NA TGTGCCAGCAGCCCCCAGTCAACGGAGACCCAGTACTTC CASSPQSTETQYF
TRBJ2-1 NA TRBV27 TRBD2 TGTGCCAGCAGGGGTGGGACTAGCGGGAGTAGAGAGCAGTTCTTC CASRGGTSGSREQFF
TRBJ1-3 NA TRBV28 NA TGTGCCAGCAGGGCCCCAGGAAACACCATATATTTT CASRAPGNTIYF
TRBJ1-2 NA TRBV29-1 NA TGCAGCGTGGTGGCTCCTAACAGGGAAAACTATGGCTACACCTTC CSVVAPNRENYGYTF
TRBJ1-2 NA TRBV20-1 NA TGCAGTGCTAGAGGTGGGGGTGCCTATGGCTACACCTTC CSARGGGAYGYTF